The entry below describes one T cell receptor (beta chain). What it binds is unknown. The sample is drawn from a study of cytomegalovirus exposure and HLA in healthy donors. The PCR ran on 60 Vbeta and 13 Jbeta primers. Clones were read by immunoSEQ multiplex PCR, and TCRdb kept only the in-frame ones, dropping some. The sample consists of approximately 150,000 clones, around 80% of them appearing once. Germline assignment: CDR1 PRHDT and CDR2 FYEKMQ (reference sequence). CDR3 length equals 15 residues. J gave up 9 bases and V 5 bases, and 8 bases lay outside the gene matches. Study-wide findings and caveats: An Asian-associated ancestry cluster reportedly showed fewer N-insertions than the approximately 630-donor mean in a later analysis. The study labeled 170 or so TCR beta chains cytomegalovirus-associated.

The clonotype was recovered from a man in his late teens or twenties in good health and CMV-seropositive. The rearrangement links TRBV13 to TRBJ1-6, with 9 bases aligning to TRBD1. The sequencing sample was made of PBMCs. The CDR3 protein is CASSKITGGGSPLHF. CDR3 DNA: TGTGCCAGCAGCAAGATTACAGGGGGCGGTTCACCCCTCCACTTT.